The 18 T cell receptor beta chains below all came from one sample that was sequenced in a study of control samples from healthy donors and cancer patients. Produced via immunoSEQ multiplex PCR; TCRdb's table is partial and in-frame only. The repertoire holds about 70,000 clones, over 75% seen once, with approximately 30% in the top ten. Sequenced input: blood. These receptors came from a man aged 50-60 years in good health.

V usage is TRBV5-6 and J usage is TRBJ2-1, with 8 bases identical to TRBD2. The CDR3 consists of 16 residues. Trimming removed 5 bases from V and 7 bases from J; junction bases left unmatched: 14. From germline, CDR1 is SGHDT and CDR2 YYEEEE. CDR3 in amino acids: CASSLQPGGPINEQFF. DNA for the CDR3: TGTGCCAGCAGTCTACAACCGGGAGGGCCGATAAATGAGCAGTTCTTC.

In its sample, this clone was seen once. The rearrangement links TRBV6-5 to TRBJ1-2; the D gene is possibly TRBD1 (6 bases). CDR1 MNHEY and CDR2 SVGAGI come from the germline V gene. The CDR3 runs 14 residues. Trimming shortened V by 6 bases and J by 3 bases, and 14 bases separated the two germline ends. This CDR3 reads CASRSRGLHYGYTF. In nucleotides, the CDR3 is TGTGCCAGCAGAAGCAGGGGTCTGCACTATGGCTACACCTTC.

The gene calls are TRBV18 and TRBJ2-2; 15 bases fit TRBD2. In germline, CDR1 is KGHSH, CDR2 LQKENI. Losses at the gene ends were 4 bases for V and 0 bases for J; bases not matched to a gene: 6. There are 19 residues in the CDR3. CDR3 coding DNA: TGTGCCAGCTCACAACTGGGACTAGCGGGAGGCTCGAACACCGGGGAGCTGTTTTTT. The encoded protein is CASSQLGLAGGSNTGELFF.

This clone was found once. V usage is TRBV30 and J usage is TRBJ1-1; TRBD1 agrees at 7 bases. CDR3 length: 13 residues. Trimming removed 5 bases from V and 1 base from J; junction bases left unmatched: 4. The germline V gene has CDR1 GTSNPN and CDR2 SVGIG (reference sequence). DNA of the CDR3: TGTGCCTGGGTGGGACAGCCGAACACTGAAGCTTTCTTT. Amino acid sequence: CAWVGQPNTEAFF.

The V and J genes are TRBV6-2 or TRBV6-3 and TRBJ2-2; D is perhaps TRBD2 (5 bases). Between the trimmed V and J ends, which lost 2 bases and 6 bases, there was a span of 7 bases. This CDR3 spans 13 amino acids. The germline V gene has CDR1 MNHEY and CDR2 SVGEGT. CDR3 DNA: TGTGCCAGCAGTTACGGGGAGTCCGGGGAGCTGTTTTTT. It translates to CASSYGESGELFF.

This chain joins TRBV7-2 and TRBJ2-7, with TRBD2 matching over 15 bases. Germline CDR1 and CDR2: SGHTA and FQGNSA. Unmatched junction bases numbered 2, after V lost 1 base and J lost 4 bases. The CDR3 contains 16 residues. The CDR3: CASSLEGTSGRYEQYF. The CDR3, as DNA: TGTGCCAGCAGCTTAGAGGGGACTAGCGGGAGGTACGAGCAGTACTTC.

The J gene is TRBJ2-1, the V gene TRBV9, with TRBD2 matching 11 bases. CDR3 size: 18 residues. The germline V gene has CDR1 SGDLS and CDR2 YYNGEE. J was trimmed by 9 bases and V by 4 bases; bases with no gene match: 18. Written as DNA, the CDR3 is TGTGCCAGCAGCCCCCTTGGGGTAGCGGGGGGGGGATTGAGTGAGCAGTTCTTC. It translates to CASSPLGVAGGGLSEQFF.

The chain has TRBV24-1 and TRBJ1-1; weak D call: TRBD1 (5 bases). V was clipped by 3 bases and J by 11 bases, with 12 bases between them. The germline V gene has CDR1 KGHDR and CDR2 SFDVKD. The CDR3 runs 12 residues. The CDR3 DNA sequence: TGTGCCACCAGTGATCGCAGGGATCTGGCTTTCTTT. It codes for CATSDRRDLAFF.

This chain joins TRBV5-1 and TRBJ1-6; D may be TRBD1 (6 bases). The ends were cut back, 1 base at V and 7 bases at J, with 6 bases in the middle. CDR1 and CDR2 from the germline V gene are SGHRS and YFSETQ. The CDR3 length is 13 residues. CDR3 protein: CASSLTGNSPLHF. The DNA of the CDR3 is TGCGCCAGCAGCTTGACAGGGAATTCACCCCTCCACTTT.

This clone has only one observation. V gene TRBV7-9 combines with J gene TRBJ2-7, with unresolved D. The length of the CDR3 is 11 residues. Trimming left V 9 bases short and J 9 bases short, with 15 bases between. Germline V gene data show CDR1 as SEHNR and CDR2 as FQNEAQ (reference sequence). CDR3 nucleotides: TGTGCCAGTTCCGATACATATTCGCAGTACTTC. Its protein is CASSDTYSQYF.

The J gene is TRBJ2-7, the V gene TRBV11-2; tentatively, D is TRBD2 (5 bases). The germline V and J ends were trimmed by 6 bases and 6 bases, with 18 bases remaining between them. This CDR3 spans 14 amino acids. Germline V CDR1 and CDR2: SGHAT, FQNNGV. Written as DNA, the CDR3 is TGTGCCAGCAGACAAATTACCGAGGGCGGCGAGCAGTACTTC. Its translation: CASRQITEGGEQYF.

This chain uses TRBV19 with TRBJ2-1, with 12 nucleotides matching TRBD2. This CDR3 contains 16 residues. Germline V gene sequence: CDR1 LNHDA, CDR2 SQIVND (reference sequence). Trimming at V came to 6 bases and at J to 7 bases, leaving 10 bases not matched to a gene. The CDR3 DNA reads TGTGCCAGTAGCCCTACTAGCGGGGGGTCAAGGAATGAGCAGTTCTTC. This translates into CASSPTSGGSRNEQFF.

The V call is TRBV6-2 or TRBV6-3, the J call TRBJ2-7; TRBD2 aligns across 12 bases. V gave up 5 bases and J gave up 0 bases; unmatched junction bases: 11. Germline V gene sequence: CDR1 MNHEY, CDR2 SVGEGT. This CDR3 has 18 residues. CDR3 in DNA: TGTGCCAGCAGTCACCGAAATCCGGGACTAGCGGGCTCCTACGAGCAGTACTTC. Translated: CASSHRNPGLAGSYEQYF.

This clone was counted a few times. The chain couples TRBV9 to TRBJ1-6; TRBD1 is a possible D gene (6 bases). Germline V CDR1 and CDR2: SGDLS, YYNGEE. V lost 3 bases, J lost 9 bases, and 16 bases lay in between. This CDR3 has 15 amino acids. CDR3 nucleotide sequence: TGTGCCAGCAGCGCCCAGACAGGATCGGTTTCACCCCTCCACTTT. This codes for CASSAQTGSVSPLHF. Together with reference TRBV9 and TRBJ1-6, the CDR3 gives the full variable domain: DSGVTQTPKHLITATGQRVTLRCSPRSGDLSVYWYQQSLDQGLQFLIQYYNGEERAKGNILERFSAQQFPDLHSELNLSSLELGDSALYFCASSAQTGSVSPLHFGNGTRLTVT.

In its sample, this clone was seen once. The chain recombines TRBV12-5 with TRBJ1-2; 8 nucleotides match TRBD1. Germline V gene data show CDR1 as LGHNT and CDR2 as FRNRAP. Trimming at V came to 1 base and at J to 8 bases, leaving 18 bases not matched to a gene. The CDR3 spans 18 residues. The CDR3 DNA reads TGTGCTAGTGGTTTGGCCACCTCAGGGACAGGTAGAGGTTGGGGCTACACCTTC. It encodes CASGLATSGTGRGWGYTF.

Only a few counts were recorded for this clone. The V and J genes are TRBV7-2 and TRBJ2-2; maybe TRBD2 (6 bases). V was pared by 3 bases and J by 1 base, with 6 bases between. Germline V CDR1 and CDR2: SGHTA, FQGNSA. The CDR3 totals 14 residues. DNA of the CDR3: TGTGCCAGCAGCTTGGGAGGGAACACCGGGGAGCTGTTTTTT. Encoded protein: CASSLGGNTGELFF.

J is TRBJ1-3 and V is TRBV7-9; 8 bases are shared with TRBD1. V was clipped by 1 base and J by 3 bases; unmatched bases: 5. Germline V gene sequence: CDR1 SEHNR, CDR2 FQNEAQ (reference sequence). The CDR3 runs to 16 residues. The CDR3 sequence: CASSLVADRGGNTIYF. CDR3 coding DNA: TGTGCCAGCAGCTTAGTAGCCGACAGGGGTGGAAACACCATATATTTT.

The chain is built from TRBV5-1 and TRBJ2-1, with D perhaps given as TRBD1 or TRBD2 (5 bases each). This CDR3 comprises 13 residues. Trimming left V 4 bases short and J 10 bases short, with 15 bases between. CDR1 is SGHRS and CDR2 is YFSETQ in the germline V gene. The CDR3 loop reads CASSARVGEEQFF. The DNA of the CDR3 is TGCGCCAGCAGCGCACGTGTGGGGGAAGAGCAGTTCTTC. Combining the CDR3 with reference TRBV5-1 and TRBJ2-1 gives the whole variable domain KAGVTQTPRYLIKTRGQQVTLSCSPISGHRSVSWYQQTPGQGLQFLFEYFSETQRNKGNFPGRFSGRQFSNSRSEMNVSTLELGDSALYLCASSARVGEEQFFGPGTRLTVL.